Shown below are 24 T cell receptor beta chains from a single sample sequenced in a study of T-cell reconstitution after alpha-beta-depleted transplantation in children (dated by TCRdb to 2016 to 2017). The library was obtained by PCR. Sequencing was carried out with an Illumina HiSeq 2500. TCR library preparation used molecular barcoding, with unique molecular identifiers applied to normalize quantification of the TCRbeta repertoire. The public reads were run again by TCRdb, first through fastp at Q25 and then through MiXCR, and only productive beta chains were kept. Each CDR3 protein gets just one entry, which takes the most common genes and DNA from the rows behind it. The sample table shows 500,000 to 600,000 distinct CDR3 sequences, and 25% to 30% are seen once. Approximately 39% of the sample lies in the top ten. The treatment or condition label of this sample denotes: allogeneic hematopoietic cell transplantation with graft depleted of TCRalphabeta T cells and CD19 B cells.

The sequenced sample was PBMCs, obtained before TCRalphabeta/CD19-depleted stem cell transplant. These receptors originate from a boy less than two years old with Wiskott-Aldrich syndrome, due to receive a stem cell transplant.

The V and J genes are TRBV12-3 or TRBV12-4 and TRBJ2-7; TRBD2 matches 7 bases. This CDR3 region has 14 residues. The trim removed 3 bases at V and 5 bases at J, leaving 7 bases unmatched. CDR3 loop: CASSFGGSFNEQYF. CDR3 bases: TGTGCCAGCAGTTTCGGGGGGAGTTTCAACGAGCAGTACTTC.

This rearrangement joins TRBV20-1 to TRBJ2-7; D gene uncertain. The CDR3 runs to 13 residues. V lost 6 bases and J lost 0, with 12 bases in between. Germline lookup yields CDR1 DFQATT and CDR2 SNEGSKA (reference sequence). CDR3 DNA: TGCAGTGCACCTTCCGACGTCTCCTACGAGCAGTACTTC. Translated: CSAPSDVSYEQYF.

The chain joins TRBV6-1 to TRBJ1-4, with TRBD1 matching over 7 bases. V shed 8 bases, J shed 5 bases, and the junction held 8 bases outside the gene matches. CDR3 length: 14 residues. CDR1 is MNHNS, CDR2 SASEGT, per germline. Here the CDR3 reads CASRRPTGNEKLFF. CDR3 bases: TGTGCCAGCCGACGCCCGACAGGGAATGAAAAACTGTTTTTT.

The V gene is TRBV27, the J gene TRBJ2-2, with D hard to call. The V gene's germline CDR1 is MNHEY and CDR2 SMNVEV (reference sequence). Trimming shortened V by 7 bases and J by 3 bases, and 12 bases separated the two germline ends. The CDR3 contains 14 residues. CDR3 nucleotide sequence: TGTGCCAGCAAAAGGGTCGTGGACACCGGGGAGCTGTTTTTT. As protein: CASKRVVDTGELFF.

In this sample, this clonotype turned up a few times. The V and J genes are TRBV20-1 and TRBJ2-5; D possibly uses TRBD1 or TRBD2 (5 bases each). This CDR3 contains 14 residues. Germline lookup yields CDR1 DFQATT and CDR2 SNEGSKA (reference sequence). V was shortened by 6 bases and J by 3 bases, with 17 bases between the two germline ends. CDR3 residues: CSATISVGEETQYF. In DNA, the CDR3 is TGCAGTGCCACGATCAGCGTGGGGGAAGAGACCCAGTACTTC.

This clonotype turned up a few times. The rearrangement joins TRBV10-1 to TRBJ2-1; D might be TRBD1 (6 bases). The CDR3 runs to 13 residues. Germline V gene lookup returns CDR1 WNHNN and CDR2 SYGVQD (reference sequence). With 6 bases removed from V and 8 bases from J, the gap between germline ends came to 14 bases. CDR3 loop: CASRLGPGDEQFF. The CDR3 bases are TGCGCCAGCAGGCTAGGACCAGGGGATGAGCAGTTCTTC.

The chain carries TRBV12-3 or TRBV12-4 and TRBJ2-1, with D perhaps matching TRBD2 (5 bases). V was shortened by 7 bases and J by 4 bases, with 8 bases between the two germline ends. The CDR3 is 12 amino acids. CDR3: CASTWEYNEQFF. CDR3 sequence (DNA): TGTGCCAGCACGTGGGAGTACAATGAGCAGTTCTTC.

This clonotype was picked up a small number of times. V usage is TRBV20-1 and J usage is TRBJ1-5; 8 nucleotides line up with TRBD1. J gave up 7 bases and V 6 bases, and 11 bases lay outside the gene matches. The CDR3 has 14 amino acids. CDR1 is DFQATT and CDR2 is SNEGSKA in the germline V gene (reference sequence). Written as DNA, the CDR3 is TGCAGTGCCAGTGGGCAGGGGGCCTGGCAGCCCCAGCATTTT. Protein product: CSASGQGAWQPQHF.

The chain combines TRBV12-3 or TRBV12-4 with TRBJ2-2, with a weak D call TRBD1 (6 bases). Trimming removed 6 bases at V and 3 bases at J, with 11 bases between. This CDR3 has 14 amino acids. The CDR3 is CASRPDRHTGELFF. In DNA, the CDR3 is TGTGCCAGCAGGCCTGACAGGCACACCGGGGAGCTGTTTTTT.

This chain connects TRBV18 to TRBJ1-2; TRBD1 might be the D (5 bases). The length of the CDR3 is 13 residues. Trimming left V 2 bases short and J 7 bases short, with 11 bases between. The V gene's germline CDR1 is KGHSH and CDR2 LQKENI. The CDR3 protein is CASSPDLGGGYTF. The CDR3 coding sequence is TGTGCCAGCTCACCAGACCTCGGGGGTGGCTACACCTTC.

J is TRBJ2-1 and V is TRBV10-3; TRBD2 agrees at 14 bases. With V trimmed by 0 bases and J by 9 bases, 7 bases remained unmatched. The CDR3 has 17 amino acids. CDR1 and CDR2 from the germline V gene are ENHRY and SYGVKD. CDR3 protein: CAISESGLAGGGGEQFF. The CDR3 DNA sequence: TGTGCCATCAGTGAGTCAGGACTAGCGGGAGGAGGAGGTGAGCAGTTCTTC.

The chain couples TRBV28 to TRBJ1-2, with D possibly matching TRBD1 (5 bases). The germline V gene has CDR1 MDHEN and CDR2 SYDVKM. The CDR3 is made up of 16 amino acids. Trimming removed 3 bases from V and 0 bases from J, with 14 bases in between. The DNA for the CDR3 is TGTGCCAGCAGTTTCAGCAGGGAACTAGCTAACTATGGCTACACCTTC. This sequence encodes CASSFSRELANYGYTF.

J is TRBJ2-7 and V is TRBV5-1; 10 bases line up with TRBD1. The CDR3 runs to 15 residues. CDR1 and CDR2 (germline): SGHRS, YFSETQ. V lost 4 bases and J lost 4; bases outside the gene matches: 8. CDR3 DNA: TGCGCCAGCAGCACCCGACAGGGGGCCGAGTACGAGCAGTACTTC. Protein: CASSTRQGAEYEQYF.

The rearrangement uses TRBV29-1 and TRBJ2-1; D is tentatively TRBD1 or TRBD2 (6 bases each). The CDR3 extends over 14 amino acids. Germline V gene lookup returns CDR1 SQVTM and CDR2 ANQGSEA. With 7 bases removed from V and 6 bases from J, the gap between germline ends came to 19 bases. The CDR3 loop reads CSDRDSPAPNEQFF. Written as DNA, the CDR3 is TGCAGCGACAGGGACTCCCCAGCCCCCAATGAGCAGTTCTTC.

The gene calls are TRBV12-3 or TRBV12-4 and TRBJ2-3; D might be TRBD1 (5 bases). Trimming left V 3 bases short and J 2 bases short, with 15 bases between. The CDR3 extends over 16 amino acids. The CDR3 loop is CASSFPPGAATDTQYF. The DNA for the CDR3 is TGTGCCAGCAGTTTCCCCCCTGGGGCAGCCACAGATACGCAGTATTTT.

This chain connects TRBV5-6 to TRBJ2-1; 9 bases align to TRBD2. Germline assignment: CDR1 SGHDT and CDR2 YYEEEE. The V segment lost 10 bases and the J segment 8 bases; nucleotides outside the gene matches: 13. There are 14 residues in the CDR3. In DNA, the CDR3 is TGTGCCTCCCATCGCGGGAGGGCTAGGTATGAGCAGTTCTTC. Protein sequence: CASHRGRARYEQFF.

This clonotype has only a few counts. V is TRBV20-1 and J is TRBJ2-3, with TRBD2 matching 13 bases. The junction had 16 bases not matched to a gene; V was cut back by 4 bases and J by 0 bases. The CDR3 runs to 20 residues. Germline CDR1 reads DFQATT; CDR2 reads SNEGSKA (reference sequence). CDR3 nucleotides: TGCAGTGCTACCCAATGGGGACTAGCGGGATCATTTGCTAGCACAGATACGCAGTATTTT. It codes for CSATQWGLAGSFASTDTQYF.

The chain couples TRBV20-1 to TRBJ2-3, with D unresolved. The CDR3 consists of 14 residues. V was cut by 0 bases and J by 2 bases, with 9 bases left in between. Looked up from germline, CDR1 is DFQATT and CDR2 is SNEGSKA (reference sequence). CDR3 region: CSAREGPNTDTQYF. DNA of the CDR3: TGCAGTGCTAGAGAAGGCCCTAACACAGATACGCAGTATTTT.

V is TRBV20-1 and J is TRBJ2-1; D unresolved. Trimming removed 5 bases at V and 7 bases at J, with 9 bases between. This CDR3 has 11 amino acids. Per germline, CDR1 DFQATT and CDR2 SNEGSKA (reference sequence). This CDR3 is CSALRTNEQFF. The DNA of the CDR3 is TGCAGTGCTCTCCGCACGAATGAGCAGTTCTTC.

This clonotype was seen a handful of times. The chain couples TRBV5-6 to TRBJ2-2, with 7 nucleotides matching TRBD1. CDR1 SGHDT and CDR2 YYEEEE come from the germline V gene. V was pared by 0 bases and J by 2 bases, with 4 bases of the junction left unmatched. The CDR3 has 16 amino acids. CDR3 protein: CASSLVDRTNTGELFF. Here the CDR3 DNA reads TGTGCCAGCAGCTTGGTGGACAGGACAAACACCGGGGAGCTGTTTTTT.

V is TRBV28 and J is TRBJ2-1; maybe TRBD2 (6 bases). The CDR3 is 16 amino acids. Germline values: CDR1 MDHEN, CDR2 SYDVKM. V lost 4 bases and J lost 4, with 17 bases in between. CDR3 sequence: CASSSGGTPPYNEQFF. The CDR3 DNA is TGTGCCAGCAGTTCTGGTGGGACTCCGCCTTACAATGAGCAGTTCTTC.

The chain combines TRBV12-3 or TRBV12-4 with TRBJ2-1; D not resolved. V was pared by 7 bases and J by 6 bases, with 13 bases between. This CDR3 region has 13 residues. Written as DNA, the CDR3 is TGTGCCAGCACCCCGGCGCAAGGCAATGAGCAGTTCTTC. This sequence encodes CASTPAQGNEQFF.

This clonotype has just a few counts. The CDR3 nucleotides are TGCGCCAGCAGCTTGGGTCGTCTCGGGAGGGCCCTGAATGAGCAGTTCTTC. As protein: CASSLGRLGRALNEQFF. This rearrangement joins TRBV5-1 to TRBJ2-1; TRBD2 agrees at 8 bases. Germline V gene lookup returns CDR1 SGHRS and CDR2 YFSETQ. The ends lost 0 bases at V and 7 bases at J; junction bases unmatched: 12. The CDR3 length is 17 residues.

This clonotype was found many times. The chain combines TRBV27 with TRBJ2-7; tentatively, D is TRBD1 or TRBD2 (5 bases each). The CDR3 runs 15 residues. Germline V gene data show CDR1 as MNHEY and CDR2 as SMNVEV (reference sequence). Trimming removed 6 bases at V and 3 bases at J, with 18 bases between. The CDR3 DNA reads as TGTGCCAGCAGATTCAGGACGGGGCGATACTACGAGCAGTACTTC. It encodes CASRFRTGRYYEQYF.